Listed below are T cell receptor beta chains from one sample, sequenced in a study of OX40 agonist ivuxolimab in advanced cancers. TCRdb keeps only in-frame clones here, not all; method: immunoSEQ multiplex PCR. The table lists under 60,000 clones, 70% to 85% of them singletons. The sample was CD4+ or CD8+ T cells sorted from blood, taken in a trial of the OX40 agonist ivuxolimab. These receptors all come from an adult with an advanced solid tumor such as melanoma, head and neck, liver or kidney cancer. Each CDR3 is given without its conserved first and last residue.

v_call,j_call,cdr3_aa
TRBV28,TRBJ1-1,ASSLVGGANTEAF
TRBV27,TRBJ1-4,ASGGDRGRGSSEKLF
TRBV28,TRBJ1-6,ASTFQPLNSPLH
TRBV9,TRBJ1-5,ASSVGSNQPQH
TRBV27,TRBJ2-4,ASSSPDRGLACRWFQGV
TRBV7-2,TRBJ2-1,ASSLKSGGGNEQF
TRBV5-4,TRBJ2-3,ASSLGQVAGDTQY
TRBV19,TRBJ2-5,ASSSGTSGAETQY
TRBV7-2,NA,ASSSGGKRGHYEQY
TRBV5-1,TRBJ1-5,ASSSYGGSNQPQH
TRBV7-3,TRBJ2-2,ASSSQGGSNTGELF
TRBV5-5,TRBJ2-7,ASSLEVYEQY
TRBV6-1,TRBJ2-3,ASGAGGPTGSQY
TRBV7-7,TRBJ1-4,ASSHRGADNEKLF
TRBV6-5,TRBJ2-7,ASSYAAWSSYEQY
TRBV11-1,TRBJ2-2,ASRAPGPPFVGTGELF
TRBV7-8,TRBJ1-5,ASSPYQPQH
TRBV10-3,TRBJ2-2,AIKGHGGAGGELF
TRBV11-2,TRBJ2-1,ASSRTSGADEQF
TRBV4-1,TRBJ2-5,ASSQDSRRGTQY
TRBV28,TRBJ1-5,ASSSPGQSTQPQH
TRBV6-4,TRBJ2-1,ASSFERGSYNEQF
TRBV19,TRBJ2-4,ASSLAGGVAKNIQY
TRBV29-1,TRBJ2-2,SVAGTAGELF
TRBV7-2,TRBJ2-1,ASSLVQIHNEQF
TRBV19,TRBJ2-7,ASSRTGTVGEQY
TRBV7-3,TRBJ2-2,ASSRGQENTGELF
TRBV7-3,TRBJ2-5,ASSRTGGYGETQY
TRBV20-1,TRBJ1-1,SVTGFTEAF
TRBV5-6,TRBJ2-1,ASSFGSTGGEQF
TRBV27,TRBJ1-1,ASSLLRGVGEAF
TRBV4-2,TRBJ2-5,ASSQEGRQETQY
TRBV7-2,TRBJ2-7,ASSLVSGGEYEQY
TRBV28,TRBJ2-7,ASRRQGAAYEQY
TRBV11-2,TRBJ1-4,ASSLMEQHNEKLF
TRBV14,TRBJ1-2,ASSQVRQGYGYT
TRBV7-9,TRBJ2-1,ASNPSGTGVLAGDNEQF
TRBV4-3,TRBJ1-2,ASSQGQVVHT
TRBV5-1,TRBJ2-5,ASSFTGTAYQETQY
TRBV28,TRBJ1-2,ASSLGEYNGYT
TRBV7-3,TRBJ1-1,ASSLMGASTEAF
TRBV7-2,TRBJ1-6,ASSLEAVAAPLH
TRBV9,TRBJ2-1,ASSAGDSQQF
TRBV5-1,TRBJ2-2,ASSLGQINTGELF
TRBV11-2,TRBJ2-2,ASSPHSTANTGELF
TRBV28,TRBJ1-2,ASSSNGEGSYGYT
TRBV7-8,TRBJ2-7,ASSLDYLYEQY
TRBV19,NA,ASSSGTGSYEQY
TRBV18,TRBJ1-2,ASSMEGYT
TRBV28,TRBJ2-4,AITNRDSKNIQY
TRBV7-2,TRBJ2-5,ASSLLRTSGQETQY
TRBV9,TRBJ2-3,ASSVQGGGYTDTQY
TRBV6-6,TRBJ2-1,ASSYSRQDNEQF
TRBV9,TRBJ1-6,ASSPPGTGVSPLH
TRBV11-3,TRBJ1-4,ASSLNTGLNEKLF